The 27 T cell receptor beta chains presented below share a single source sample, sequenced in a study of early T cells in non-severe SARS-CoV-2 infection. TCRdb processed the 5' RACE reads anew with MiXCR; each CDR3 protein has one entry. The data show almost 85,000 distinct CDR3 sequences, 12% seen once. The sequenced sample was whole blood. These receptors came from an adult who was a healthcare worker with PCR-confirmed SARS-CoV-2 infection or an uninfected control (not recorded which).

This clonotype was picked up many times. The chain carries TRBV7-2 and TRBJ1-6; TRBD1 matches at 8 bases. Germline CDR1 is SGHTA and CDR2 is FQGNSA. The CDR3 consists of 14 residues. The V segment lost 5 bases and the J segment 8 bases; nucleotides outside the gene matches: 5. CDR3 in amino acids: CASSNTGGDSPLHF. DNA for the CDR3: TGTGCCAGCAGCAATACAGGGGGTGATTCACCCCTCCACTTT.

Concerning this clonotype: A junction end diverges from the germline sequence, so it may reflect a read error. J is TRBJ2-1 and V is TRBV9, with D perhaps assigned TRBD1 or TRBD2 (5 bases each). The germline V gene encodes CDR1 SGDLS and CDR2 YYNGEE. CDR3 length: 12 amino acids. The DNA of the CDR3 is TGTGCCAGCAGGCCGGGGACGGGGAAAGAGATCTTC. This gives the protein CASRPGTGKEIF.

The V call is TRBV12-3 or TRBV12-4, the J call TRBJ2-3, with D perhaps TRBD1 (6 bases). Trimming cost V 6 bases and J 0 bases, with 10 bases left between them. CDR3 size: 14 residues. The CDR3 region has the DNA TGTGCCAGCAGACGGGACATCAGCACAGATACGCAGTATTTT. This translates into CASRRDISTDTQYF.

In its sample, this clonotype was seen a few times. This rearrangement joins TRBV2 to TRBJ2-2, with no clear D. V was pared by 5 bases and J by 2 bases, with 6 bases between. CDR1 and CDR2 (germline): SNHLY, FYNNEI. CDR3 size: 13 residues. CDR3 region: CASSYSNTGELFF. CDR3 coding DNA: TGTGCCAGCAGTTACAGCAACACCGGGGAGCTGTTTTTT.

The chain couples TRBV6-1 to TRBJ1-2, with D hard to call. The CDR3 is made up of 14 amino acids. V shed 7 bases and J shed 1 base, with 13 bases lying between them. Germline V gene sequence: CDR1 MNHNS, CDR2 SASEGT. This chain's CDR3 is CASIITEDNYGYTF. The CDR3 DNA is TGTGCCAGCATCATTACAGAAGATAACTATGGCTACACCTTC.

The CDR3 nucleotides read TGTGCCAGCAGTTACCGGCGGGGGACCGCCTACGAGCAGTACTTC. Translating it yields CASSYRRGTAYEQYF. The chain combines TRBV6-6 with TRBJ2-7; the match to TRBD2 covers 7 bases. This CDR3 spans 15 amino acids. Germline V gene data show CDR1 as MNHNY and CDR2 as SVGAGI (reference sequence). The J segment lost 2 bases and the V segment lost 2 bases, leaving 6 bases of the junction unmatched.

This clonotype was detected many times. The V and J genes are TRBV11-2 and TRBJ1-1, with D possibly being TRBD1 (6 bases). Germline V lookup: CDR1 SGHAT, CDR2 FQNNGV. This CDR3 is 15 amino acids long. Between the trimmed V and J ends, which lost 5 bases and 0 bases, there was a span of 13 bases. The CDR3 reads CASSARQVLNTEAFF. CDR3 DNA sequence: TGTGCCAGCAGCGCGAGACAGGTCCTGAACACTGAAGCTTTCTTT.

The chain recombines TRBV7-6 with TRBJ2-5, with D hard to call. The germline V and J ends were trimmed by 2 bases and 2 bases, with 6 bases remaining between them. The CDR3 runs 13 residues. Germline V gene sequence: CDR1 SGHVS, CDR2 FNYEAQ. This CDR3 reads CASSLIQQETQYF. Here the CDR3 DNA reads TGTGCCAGCAGCTTAATACAGCAAGAGACCCAGTACTTC.

The chain joins TRBV25-1 to TRBJ1-5, with D possibly TRBD1 on 5 matching bases. The germline gives CDR1 MGHDK, CDR2 SYGVNS. The V end lost 5 bases, the J end lost 5 bases, and 10 bases lay between the germline ends. The CDR3 length is 13 residues. CDR3 coding DNA: TGTGCCAGCAGTCATCAGGGATATCAGCCCCAGCATTTT. Protein product: CASSHQGYQPQHF.

The V gene is TRBV9, the J gene TRBJ1-2; D ambiguous. The V and J ends lost 4 bases and 2 bases respectively, with 12 bases between them. CDR3 length equals 14 residues. Germline values: CDR1 SGDLS, CDR2 YYNGEE. In DNA form, the CDR3 reads TGTGCCAGCAGCCCCTCGCCTGGAAACTATGGCTACACCTTC. It translates to CASSPSPGNYGYTF.

The rearrangement uses TRBV6-1 and TRBJ2-5; D might be TRBD1 (6 bases). This CDR3 is 14 amino acids long. Germline CDR1 is MNHNS and CDR2 is SASEGT. Deletions cut 2 bases from V and 6 bases from J, with 13 bases between. CDR3 amino acids: CASSEQQGRKTQYF. The CDR3 DNA is TGTGCCAGCAGTGAACAACAGGGTAGAAAGACCCAGTACTTC.

In its sample, this clonotype was seen a few times. The chain couples TRBV7-6 to TRBJ2-7; D may be TRBD1 (6 bases). The CDR3 contains 17 residues. The V gene's germline CDR1 is SGHVS and CDR2 FNYEAQ. V dropped 1 base and J dropped 1 base, with 17 bases sitting between them. CDR3 bases: TGTGCCAGCAGCTTAGTTGGGACACCCACCTATTCCTACGAGCAGTACTTC. It encodes CASSLVGTPTYSYEQYF.

This clonotype was recorded many times. The chain uses TRBV21-1 and TRBJ1-2. TRBV21-1 is annotated as a pseudogene. This CDR3 is 14 amino acids long. The CDR3 sequence: CASSKAGQGGGYTF. CDR3 DNA: TGTGCCAGCAGCAAAGCCGGGCAGGGAGGCGGCTACACCTTC.

The sample holds many counts of this clonotype. The J gene is TRBJ1-1, the V gene TRBV5-1; 8 bases map to TRBD1. V shed 4 bases, J shed 10 bases, and the junction held 6 bases outside the gene matches. The CDR3 is 12 residues long. CDR1 is SGHRS, CDR2 YFSETQ, per germline. For the CDR3, the DNA is TGCGCCAGCAGCCAAGACAGGGGAAGAGCTTTCTTT. It specifies CASSQDRGRAFF.

In this sample, this clonotype turned up many times. V and J are TRBV11-1 and TRBJ2-1, with 10 bases that match TRBD2. The CDR3 is 15 amino acids. Losses at the gene ends were 6 bases for V and 7 bases for J; bases not matched to a gene: 9. The germline V gene encodes CDR1 SGHAT and CDR2 FQDESV (reference sequence). CDR3 sequence (DNA): TGTGCCAGCAGTTCTAGCGGGAGCATTTATAATGAGCAGTTCTTC. Its protein is CASSSSGSIYNEQFF.

This chain connects TRBV14 to TRBJ2-2, with 9 bases that match TRBD1. Unmatched junction bases numbered 4, after V lost 5 bases and J lost 0 bases. The CDR3 has 16 residues. Germline V gene data show CDR1 as SGHDN and CDR2 as FVKESK. CDR3 coding DNA: TGTGCCAGCAGCAACAGGGGGCCCGCGAACACCGGGGAGCTGTTTTTT. Amino acid sequence: CASSNRGPANTGELFF.

The sample holds one count of this clonotype. The chain couples TRBV6-5 to TRBJ2-1; D may be TRBD1 or TRBD2 (5 bases each). CDR3 size: 15 residues. The germline V gene has CDR1 MNHEY and CDR2 SVGAGI. The ends were cut back, 7 bases at V and 0 bases at J, with 13 bases in the middle. CDR3 nucleotides: TGTGCCAGCATCGGAGGACAAAACTCCTACAATGAGCAGTTCTTC. It codes for CASIGGQNSYNEQFF.

This clonotype has ten or more counts. The V gene is TRBV7-3, the J gene TRBJ2-2, with D uncertain. V was shortened by 1 base and J by 6 bases, with 12 bases between the two germline ends. Germline V gives CDR1 SGHTA, CDR2 FQGTGA. CDR3 length equals 15 residues. The CDR3 nucleotides are TGTGCCAGCAGCTTAAAGGGATTTGGCGCCGGGGAGCTGTTTTTT. Its translation: CASSLKGFGAGELFF. Full variable domain (missing parts from reference TRBV7-3 and TRBJ2-2): GAGVSQTPSNKVTEKGKYVELRCDPISGHTALYWYRQSLGQGPEFLIYFQGTGAADDSGLPNDRFFAVRPEGSVSTLKIQRTERGDSAVYLCASSLKGFGAGELFFGEGSRLTVL.

The chain couples TRBV9 to TRBJ2-1, with D unresolved. Between the trimmed V and J ends, which lost 0 bases and 6 bases, there was a span of 4 bases. Germline CDR1 is SGDLS and CDR2 is YYNGEE. There are 12 residues in the CDR3. Here the CDR3 DNA reads TGTGCCAGCAGCGTAGGCCGCAATGAGCAGTTCTTC. This translates into CASSVGRNEQFF.

Many counts were recorded for this clonotype. The chain uses TRBV7-9 and TRBJ2-3; possible D gene TRBD2, 5 bases. This CDR3 has 16 amino acids. The germline V gene encodes CDR1 SEHNR and CDR2 FQNEAQ (reference sequence). V was cut by 4 bases and J by 0 bases, with 14 bases left in between. For the CDR3, the DNA is TGTGCCAGCAGCTCGCTGAGAAGCGGTAGCACAGATACGCAGTATTTT. As protein: CASSSLRSGSTDTQYF.

This clonotype showed up many times. The chain uses TRBV20-1 and TRBJ2-1; D is undetermined. The V end was cut by 0 bases, the J end by 2 bases, with 17 bases between. The CDR3 has 17 residues. Germline V gene sequence: CDR1 DFQATT, CDR2 SNEGSKA (reference sequence). The CDR3 nucleotides read TGCAGTGCTAGAGATCTCGAATCGGGCCTCGCCTACAATGAGCAGTTCTTC. Protein product: CSARDLESGLAYNEQFF.

The sample holds a few counts of this clonotype. The rearrangement joins TRBV20-1 to TRBJ1-6; TRBD1 might be the D (5 bases). There are 13 residues in the CDR3. V was clipped by 8 bases and J by 10 bases, with 18 bases between them. Germline CDR1 is DFQATT and CDR2 is SNEGSKA (reference sequence). The CDR3 region has the DNA TGCAGTCCCCATGGGGGACCCGGGTCACCCCTCCACTTT. It specifies CSPHGGPGSPLHF.

As to this clonotype: A much larger clone lies a single base off, so this may be a read error. The genes are TRBV18 and TRBJ2-7; the D is unclear. The germline gives CDR1 KGHSH, CDR2 LQKENI. The CDR3 runs to 14 residues. The V end lost 4 bases, the J end lost 0 bases, and 10 bases lay between the germline ends. The CDR3 protein is CASSLGSSSYEQYF. The CDR3 nucleotides read TGTGCCAGCTCACTGGGCAGCAGCTCCTACGAGCAGTACTTC.

This clonotype was recorded many times. CDR3 nucleotides: TGTGCCTGGACAATTGACAGGGGCACACCTCTCAACTATGGCTACACCTTC. It encodes CAWTIDRGTPLNYGYTF. The V call is TRBV30, the J call TRBJ1-2; the match to TRBD1 covers 8 bases. From germline, CDR1 is GTSNPN and CDR2 SVGIG (reference sequence). Germline trimming cut 4 bases from V and 2 bases from J; bases unmatched to any gene: 15. The CDR3 contains 17 residues.

The chain recombines TRBV3-1 with TRBJ1-2; possible D gene TRBD1, 5 bases. CDR1 and CDR2 from the germline V gene are LGHDT and YNNKEL (reference sequence). CDR3 length: 14 residues. V lost 6 bases, J lost 8 bases, and 19 bases lay in between. The CDR3 DNA sequence: TGTGCCAGCAGTTTGGGACTGCCATCGAAGGGCTACACCTTC. Protein sequence: CASSLGLPSKGYTF. The variable domain in full, completed from reference TRBV3-1 and TRBJ1-2, reads DTAVSQTPKYLVTQMGNDKSIKCEQNLGHDTMYWYKQDSKKFLKIMFSYNNKELIINETVPNRFSPKSPDKAHLNLHINSLELGDSAVYFCASSLGLPSKGYTFGSGTRLTVV.

A remark on this clonotype: Since a much larger clone is just one base distant, this may be a read error. The conserved final phenylalanine or tryptophan is absent from the CDR3, which likely points to a read error. The V and J genes are TRBV2 and TRBJ2-7; the D is unclear. Germline assignment: CDR1 SNHLY and CDR2 FYNNEI. V lost 5 bases to trimming and J lost 3 bases, with 5 bases between them. The CDR3 is 11 amino acids. CDR3 DNA sequence: TGTGCCAGCAGTCTTCTCTACGAGCAGTACTAC. Protein: CASSLLYEQYY.

The chain carries TRBV5-6 and TRBJ1-2, with D hard to call. The CDR3 runs 14 residues. The germline gives CDR1 SGHDT, CDR2 YYEEEE. The V gene lost 0 bases and the J gene lost 6 bases, with 12 bases spanning the gap. CDR3 protein: CASSLEAGMNGYTF. The CDR3 nucleotides are TGTGCCAGCAGCTTGGAAGCCGGGATGAATGGCTACACCTTC. Full variable domain (rest looked up from reference TRBV5-6 and TRBJ1-2): DAGVTQSPTHLIKTRGQQVTLRCSPKSGHDTVSWYQQALGQGPQFIFQYYEEEERQRGNFPDRFSGHQFPNYSSELNVNALLLGDSALYLCASSLEAGMNGYTFGSGTRLTVV.